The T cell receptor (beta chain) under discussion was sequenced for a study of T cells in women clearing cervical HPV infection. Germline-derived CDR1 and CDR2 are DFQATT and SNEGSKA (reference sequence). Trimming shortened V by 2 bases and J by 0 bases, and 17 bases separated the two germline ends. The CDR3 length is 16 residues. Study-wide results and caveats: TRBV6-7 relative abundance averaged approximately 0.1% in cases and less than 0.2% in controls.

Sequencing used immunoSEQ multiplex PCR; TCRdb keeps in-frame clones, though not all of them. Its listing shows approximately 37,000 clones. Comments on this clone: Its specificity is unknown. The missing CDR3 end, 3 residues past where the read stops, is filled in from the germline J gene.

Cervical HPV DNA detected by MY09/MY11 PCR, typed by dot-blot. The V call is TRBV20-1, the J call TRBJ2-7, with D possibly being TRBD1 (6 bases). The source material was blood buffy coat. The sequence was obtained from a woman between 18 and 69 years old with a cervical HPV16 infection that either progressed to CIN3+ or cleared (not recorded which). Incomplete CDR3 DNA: TGCAGTGCTAGATGGGGGACAAACCCTAGCTCCTACGAG. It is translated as CSARWGTNPSSYE. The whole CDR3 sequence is CSARWGTNPSSYEQYF.